This entry lists 10 T cell receptor beta chains sequenced from one sample in a study of cytomegalovirus exposure and HLA in healthy donors. The PCR had 60 Vbeta and 13 Jbeta primers. Profiling relied on immunoSEQ multiplex PCR, and the TCRdb table lists in-frame clones only, not all of them. This sample carries approximately 160,000 clones, more than 65% of them seen once, and the ten largest clones take about 1.5%. Sequenced sample: PBMCs. Source of these receptors: a woman in her twenties or thirties in good health and CMV-seronegative.

V and J are TRBV6-1 and TRBJ2-7; 8 bases match TRBD1. The CDR3 is 17 residues long. Germline V gene data show CDR1 as MNHNS and CDR2 as SASEGT. Trimming removed 2 bases from V and 2 bases from J; junction bases left unmatched: 11. The CDR3 is CASSEYHGTGSTYEQYF. As DNA, the CDR3 is TGTGCCAGCAGTGAATACCACGGGACAGGTTCAACCTACGAGCAGTACTTC.

Only one count was recorded for this clone. The chain couples TRBV28 to TRBJ2-5; 8 nucleotides match TRBD2. Per germline, CDR1 MDHEN and CDR2 SYDVKM. The CDR3 is 15 residues long. J was trimmed by 2 bases and V by 8 bases; bases with no gene match: 10. The CDR3: CASFGAGAGQETQYF. In DNA form, the CDR3 reads TGTGCCAGCTTTGGAGCGGGAGCGGGGCAAGAGACCCAGTACTTC.

The chain has TRBV7-9 and TRBJ1-1; TRBD1 agrees at 10 bases. Trimming removed 6 bases from V and 7 bases from J; junction bases left unmatched: 8. The CDR3 spans 14 residues. Germline loops: CDR1 SEHNR, CDR2 FQNEAQ (reference sequence). The CDR3, as DNA: TGTGCCAGCAGTTTGGGACAGGGGACGATTGAAGCTTTCTTT. Its translation: CASSLGQGTIEAFF. Supplemented by reference TRBV7-9 and TRBJ1-1, the full variable domain reads DTGVSQNPRHKITKRGQNVTFRCDPISEHNRLYWYRQTLGQGPEFLTYFQNEAQLEKSRLLSDRFSAERPKGSFSTLEIQRTEQGDSAMYLCASSLGQGTIEAFFGQGTRLTVV.

This clone has a single count. The V and J genes are TRBV27 and TRBJ1-1; no definite D call. The CDR3 sequence is 15 residues long. Trimming cost V 6 bases and J 1 base, with 15 bases left between them. Looked up from germline, CDR1 is MNHEY and CDR2 is SMNVEV (reference sequence). CDR3 amino acids: CASSPLSLANTEAFF. The DNA for the CDR3 is TGTGCCAGCAGCCCCCTCAGCCTAGCGAACACTGAAGCTTTCTTT.

The J gene is TRBJ1-1, the V gene TRBV18, with D possibly being TRBD1 (5 bases). Trimming pared 10 bases from V and 0 bases from J, leaving 12 bases between. This CDR3 has 13 residues. The germline V gene has CDR1 KGHSH and CDR2 LQKENI. The CDR3 loop reads CATEGSLNTEAFF. The CDR3 DNA reads TGTGCCACGGAGGGGTCTCTGAACACTGAAGCTTTCTTT.

The chain combines TRBV9 with TRBJ2-2; no clear D. Germline CDR1 reads SGDLS; CDR2 reads YYNGEE. This CDR3 is built from 13 residues. Between the trimmed V and J ends, which lost 0 bases and 3 bases, there was a span of 3 bases. In nucleotides, the CDR3 is TGTGCCAGCAGCGTAGCTTACACCGGGGAGCTGTTTTTT. Amino acids: CASSVAYTGELFF.

The gene calls are TRBV5-4 and TRBJ2-7; TRBD2 is a possible D gene (6 bases). The CDR3 is made up of 12 amino acids. Per germline, CDR1 SGHNT and CDR2 YYREEE (reference sequence). V was trimmed by 10 bases and J by 0 bases, leaving 11 bases between them. CDR3 protein: CASGRDSYEQYF. CDR3 nucleotides: TGTGCCTCCGGGCGGGACTCCTACGAGCAGTACTTC. The full variable domain, with the rest looked up from reference TRBV5-4 and TRBJ2-7, is ETGVTQSPTHLIKTRGQQVTLRCSSQSGHNTVSWYQQALGQGPQFIFQYYREEENGRGNFPPRFSGLQFPNYSSELNVNALELDDSALYLCASGRDSYEQYFGPGTRLTVT.

This chain uses TRBV7-9 with TRBJ1-2; 9 nucleotides match TRBD1. Trimming took 4 bases from V and 2 from J; bases not matched to a gene: 11. The CDR3 covers 17 residues. Per germline, CDR1 SEHNR and CDR2 FQNEAQ (reference sequence). DNA for the CDR3: TGTGCCAGCAGCTCCCCACGCCCTGACAGGGGGAACTATGGCTACACCTTC. Protein: CASSSPRPDRGNYGYTF.

J is TRBJ1-2 and V is TRBV21-1. TRBV21-1 is a pseudogene segment. The CDR3 loop spans 14 amino acids. The CDR3 DNA is TGTGCCAGCAGCAAAGGACCTCGGGGTTCGGGCTACACCTTC. Protein sequence: CASSKGPRGSGYTF.

This sequence joins TRBV5-6 and TRBJ1-2; D gene ambiguous. The CDR3 covers 14 residues. The germline V gene encodes CDR1 SGHDT and CDR2 YYEEEE. V was pared by 2 bases and J by 0 bases, with 8 bases between. The DNA for the CDR3 is TGTGCCAGCAGCTTTTCGGGGACTAACTATGGCTACACCTTC. As protein: CASSFSGTNYGYTF.